These T cell receptor beta chains were read from a single sample in a study of blood T cells in healthy people across ages. One entry per CDR3 protein, called by TCRdb with MiXCR from the 5' RACE reads. The repertoire holds some 1.5 million distinct CDR3 sequences, under 55% seen once, with around 4% in the top ten. The source material was blood. These receptors were collected from a young woman in good health. Each CDR3 is given with its conserved first and last residue. A D gene is named only where the DNA matches it firmly. Only part of the rows carry a size: once, few, many, or a class if the clone is expanded.

>TRBV5-5|-|TRBJ1-2|-
TGTGCCAGCAGCTTGGAATCAGTCACTAACTATGGCTACACCTTC
CASSLESVTNYGYTF
>TRBV20-1|-|TRBJ2-1|-
TGCAGTGCTACCAGGCGGGATGAGCAGTTCTTC
CSATRRDEQFF
>TRBV4-3|-|TRBJ2-3|TRBD2
TGCGCCAGCAGCCAAGATCCGCGGGAGGGCGAGGCAGATACGCAGTATTTT
CASSQDPREGEADTQYF
>TRBV7-9|-|TRBJ1-1|-
TGTGCCACAATAAAGGGGGTAGACACTGAAGCTTTCTTT
CATIKGVDTEAFF
>TRBV19|once|TRBJ1-1|-
TGTGCCAGAACCAGGGTCACGGGCACTGAAGCTTTCTTT
CARTRVTGTEAFF
>TRBV7-6|once|TRBJ2-7|TRBD2
TGTGCCAGCAGCTTGGGAGCGGGGGGGCTCAATGAGCAGTACTTC
CASSLGAGGLNEQYF
>TRBV20-1|-|TRBJ2-7|-
TGCAGTGCCGAAAGGCGGGACCTAGCCTACGAGCAGTACTTC
CSAERRDLAYEQYF
>TRBV6-2/TRBV6-3|-|TRBJ2-1|TRBD2
TGTGCCAGCAGCCCTTCACTAGCGGCCCCTTCCTACAATGAGCAGTTCTTC
CASSPSLAAPSYNEQFF
>TRBV4-3|-|TRBJ1-2|-
TGCGCCAGCAGCCAATATGTCCAGGGGCCCTACTATGGCTACACCTTC
CASSQYVQGPYYGYTF
>TRBV3-1|-|TRBJ1-4|-
TGTGCCAGCAGCCAAGGTGGCCCCGAGATTGAAAAACTGTTTTTT
CASSQGGPEIEKLFF
>TRBV4-1|-|TRBJ2-1|-
TGCGCCAGCACCCAAGCGGCGGGTTTGTACAATGAGCAGTTCTTC
CASTQAAGLYNEQFF
>TRBV5-1|-|TRBJ1-1|-
TGCGCCAGCAGCTCGACTCCCCTGTTGAACACTGAAGCTTTCTTT
CASSSTPLLNTEAFF
>TRBV7-9|-|TRBJ2-1|-
TGTGCCAGCAGCCGCCCACCTCGGGAGTTTGAGCAGTTCTTC
CASSRPPREFEQFF
>TRBV4-2|-|TRBJ1-2|-
TGTGCCAGCAGCCAGCCTAAAGGTGGGGGTAAATATGGCTACACCTTC
CASSQPKGGGKYGYTF
>TRBV11-2|-|TRBJ2-5|-
TGTGCCAGCAGCTCCCGGGACCGGAGCTCCTACAATGAGCAGTACTTC
CASSSRDRSSYNEQYF
>TRBV20-1|-|TRBJ2-5|-
TGCAGTGCTACCCCCGGGCGGGGAGGAGAGACCCAGTACTTC
CSATPGRGGETQYF
>TRBV20-1|few|TRBJ2-2|TRBD1
TGCAGTGCTAGGCAGCAGGGGGAATCGGAGTGGGACACCGGGGAGCTGTTTTTT
CSARQQGESEWDTGELFF
>TRBV29-1|few|TRBJ1-1|-
TGCAGCGTTCCGACAGTTTCGAACACTGAAGCTTTCTTT
CSVPTVSNTEAFF
>TRBV4-3|many|TRBJ2-6|-
TGCGCCAGCAGCCAAGATGCGGGCTCTGGGGCCAACGTCCTGACTTTC
CASSQDAGSGANVLTF
>TRBV20-1|few|TRBJ2-3|TRBD2
TGCAGTGCTAGAGGCCGCCCTCAGACTAGGGAGGGCGATACGCAGTATTTT
CSARGRPQTREGDTQYF
>TRBV5-1|-|TRBJ1-2|-
TGCGCCAGCAGCTTGAGCTTTGATGGCTACACCTTC
CASSLSFDGYTF
>TRBV12-3/TRBV12-4|once|TRBJ2-2|-
TGTGCCAGCACCTCCTCTCGGTCGCTGTCCCCGAAGACCGGGGAGCTGTTTTTT
CASTSSRSLSPKTGELFF
>TRBV28|few|TRBJ2-5|-
TGTGCCAGCATCCCGCCGGGGATGGAGACCCAGTACTTC
CASIPPGMETQYF
>TRBV6-1|many|TRBJ2-5|-
TGTGCCAGCAGTGAAGAAAACCACAATGAGCAGTACTTC
CASSEENHNEQYF
>TRBV25-1|-|TRBJ1-2|-
TGTGCCAGCGCCCCCACAGGCCGCTATGGCTACACCTTC
CASAPTGRYGYTF
>TRBV5-5|-|TRBJ2-7|-
TGTGCCAGCAGCTACCAGAGGCTTGTGGCCTACGAGCAGTACTTC
CASSYQRLVAYEQYF
>TRBV18|few|TRBJ2-1|-
TGTGCCAGCTCACCAAAAGTACGTGTCTACAATGAGCAGTTCTTC
CASSPKVRVYNEQFF
>TRBV27|few|TRBJ1-6|-
TGTGCCAGCGGATCCAGGGAAAGCTATAATTCACCCCTCCACTTT
CASGSRESYNSPLHF
>TRBV29-1|few|TRBJ1-2|-
TGCAGCGCCGCCGGGTCCACTAGAGGCTACACCTTC
CSAAGSTRGYTF
>TRBV20-1|few|TRBJ1-5|-
TGCAGTGTCACCGCTGGGGGAGGACAGCCCCAGCATTTT
CSVTAGGGQPQHF
>TRBV6-2/TRBV6-3|-|TRBJ2-6|TRBD1
TGTGCCAGCAGAGGGACAGGGAGCTCTGGGGCCAACGTCCTGACTTTC
CASRGTGSSGANVLTF
>TRBV7-2|few|TRBJ2-4|TRBD2
TGTGCCAGCAGTCTGGGAGGGCCAGGAGGAAACATTCAGTACTTC
CASSLGGPGGNIQYF
>TRBV5-6|-|TRBJ1-1|-
TGTGCCAGCAGCTTGGCCGGGATTAAGAACACTGAAGCTTTCTTT
CASSLAGIKNTEAFF
>TRBV6-9|few|TRBJ2-3|-
TGTGCCAGCACTTACTCCCCGGCAGATACGCAGTATTTT
CASTYSPADTQYF
>TRBV29-1|-|TRBJ2-3|-
TGCAGCGTTGAAGAATTGGAGCGCACAGATACGCAGTATTTT
CSVEELERTDTQYF
>TRBV2|-|TRBJ1-1|-
TGTGCCAGCAGGGAGACTCTGAACACTGAAGCTTTCTTT
CASRETLNTEAFF
>TRBV7-3|-|TRBJ2-1|TRBD2
TGTGCCAGCAGCCCTCAGCGGGAGGGTTGGGACAATGAGCAGTTCTTC
CASSPQREGWDNEQFF
>TRBV29-1|many|TRBJ1-2|-
TGCAGCGCAGGGGACTATGGCTACACCTTC
CSAGDYGYTF
>TRBV4-3|-|TRBJ1-2|-
TGCGCCAGCAGCCAAGAGCCGGTCGGCTATGGCTACACCTTC
CASSQEPVGYGYTF
>TRBV9|-|TRBJ1-2|TRBD1
TGTGCCAGCAACGTCCGGGACAGGGTGAGGGGCTACACCTTC
CASNVRDRVRGYTF
>TRBV10-3|few|TRBJ1-2|-
TGTGCCATCACCCGAGGGGGGAACGACTATGGCTACACCTTC
CAITRGGNDYGYTF
>TRBV9|-|TRBJ2-7|-
TGTGCCAGCAGCGTAGCTCTGGACGGATACGAGCAGTACTTC
CASSVALDGYEQYF